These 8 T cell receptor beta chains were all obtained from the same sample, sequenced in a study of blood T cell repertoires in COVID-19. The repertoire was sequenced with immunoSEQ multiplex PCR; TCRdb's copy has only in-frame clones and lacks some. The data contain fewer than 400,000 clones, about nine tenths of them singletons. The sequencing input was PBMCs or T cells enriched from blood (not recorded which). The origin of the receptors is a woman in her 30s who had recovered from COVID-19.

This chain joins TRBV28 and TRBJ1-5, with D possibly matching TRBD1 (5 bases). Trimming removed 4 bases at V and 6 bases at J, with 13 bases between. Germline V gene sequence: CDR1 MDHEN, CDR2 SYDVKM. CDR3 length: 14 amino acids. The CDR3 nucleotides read TGTGCCAGCAGTTCTGCGGGGCGGGTTCAGCCCCAGCATTTT. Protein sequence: CASSSAGRVQPQHF.

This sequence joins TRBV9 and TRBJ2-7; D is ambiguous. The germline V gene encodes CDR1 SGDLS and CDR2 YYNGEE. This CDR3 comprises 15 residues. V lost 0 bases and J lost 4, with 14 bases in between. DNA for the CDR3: TGTGCCAGCAGCGTAGCAGCCTCCCCGACATACGAGCAGTACTTC. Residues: CASSVAASPTYEQYF.

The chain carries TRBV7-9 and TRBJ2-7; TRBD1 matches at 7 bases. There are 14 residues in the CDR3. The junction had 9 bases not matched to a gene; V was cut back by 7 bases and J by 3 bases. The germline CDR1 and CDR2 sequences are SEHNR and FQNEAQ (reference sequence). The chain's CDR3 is CASTIRAGGYEQYF. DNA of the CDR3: TGTGCCAGCACCATCCGCGCAGGGGGCTACGAGCAGTACTTC.

CDR3 protein: CASSAGQGNTEAFF. For the CDR3, the DNA is TGTGCCAGCAGCGCAGGACAGGGGAACACTGAAGCTTTCTTT. The chain links TRBV11-2 to TRBJ1-1, with TRBD1 matching 8 bases. The V gene's germline CDR1 is SGHAT and CDR2 FQNNGV. CDR3 length: 14 amino acids. Trimming removed 5 bases from V and 1 base from J; junction bases left unmatched: 3.

CDR3 nucleotides: TGTGCCAGCTCACCCAATACAGGGAATCAGCCCCAGCATTTT. As protein: CASSPNTGNQPQHF. The rearrangement uses TRBV18 and TRBJ1-5, with a possible D match to TRBD1 (6 bases). Trimming stripped 3 bases from V and 4 bases from J, with 10 bases between. CDR1 and CDR2 (germline): KGHSH, LQKENI. This CDR3 contains 14 residues.

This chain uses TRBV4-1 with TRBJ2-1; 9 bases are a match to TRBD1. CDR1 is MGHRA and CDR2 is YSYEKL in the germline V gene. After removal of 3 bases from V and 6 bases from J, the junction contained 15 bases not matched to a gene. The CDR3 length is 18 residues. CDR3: CASSHESGTGTRFNEQFF. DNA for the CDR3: TGCGCCAGCAGCCACGAAAGTGGGACAGGGACGAGATTCAATGAGCAGTTCTTC.

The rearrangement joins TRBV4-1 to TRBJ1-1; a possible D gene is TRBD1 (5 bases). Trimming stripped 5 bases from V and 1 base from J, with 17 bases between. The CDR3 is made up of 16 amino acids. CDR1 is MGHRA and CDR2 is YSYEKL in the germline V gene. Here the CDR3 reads CASSSPPGLQNTEAFF. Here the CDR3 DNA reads TGCGCCAGCAGCTCCCCCCCAGGGCTACAGAACACTGAAGCTTTCTTT.

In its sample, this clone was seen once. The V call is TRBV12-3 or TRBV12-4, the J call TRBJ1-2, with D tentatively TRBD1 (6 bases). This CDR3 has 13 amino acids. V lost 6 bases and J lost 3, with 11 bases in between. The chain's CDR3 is CASSLGTYYGYTF. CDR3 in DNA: TGTGCCAGCAGCCTCGGGACATACTATGGCTACACCTTC.